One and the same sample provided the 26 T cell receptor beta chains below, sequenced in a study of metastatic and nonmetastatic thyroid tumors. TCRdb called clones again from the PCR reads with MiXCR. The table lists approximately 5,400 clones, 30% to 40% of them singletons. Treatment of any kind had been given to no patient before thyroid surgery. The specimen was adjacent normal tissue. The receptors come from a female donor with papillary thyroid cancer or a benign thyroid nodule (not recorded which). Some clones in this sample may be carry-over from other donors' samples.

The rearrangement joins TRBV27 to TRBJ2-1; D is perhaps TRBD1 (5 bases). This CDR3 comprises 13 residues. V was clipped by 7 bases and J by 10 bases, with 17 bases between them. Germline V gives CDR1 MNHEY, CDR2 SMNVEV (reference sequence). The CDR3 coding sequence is TGTGCCAGCACACCCACGCAGGGCTACGAGCAGTTCTTC. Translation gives CASTPTQGYEQFF.

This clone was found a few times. CDR3 nucleotides: TGTGCCACCAGTGAGCTGGCGGGGAGCAATGAGCAGTTCTTC. This encodes CATSELAGSNEQFF. V gene TRBV24-1 combines with J gene TRBJ2-1; D is possibly TRBD2 (6 bases). The CDR3 is 14 amino acids. Germline values: CDR1 KGHDR, CDR2 SFDVKD. V was cut by 4 bases and J by 6 bases, with 12 bases left in between.

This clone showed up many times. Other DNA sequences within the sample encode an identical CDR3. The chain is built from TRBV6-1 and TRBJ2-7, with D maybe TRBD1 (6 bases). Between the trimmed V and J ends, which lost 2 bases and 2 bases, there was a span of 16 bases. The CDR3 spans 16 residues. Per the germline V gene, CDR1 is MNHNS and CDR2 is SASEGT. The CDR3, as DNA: TGTGCCAGCAGTGAACTGGACAGCTTAACCACCTACGAGCAGTACTTC. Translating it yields CASSELDSLTTYEQYF.

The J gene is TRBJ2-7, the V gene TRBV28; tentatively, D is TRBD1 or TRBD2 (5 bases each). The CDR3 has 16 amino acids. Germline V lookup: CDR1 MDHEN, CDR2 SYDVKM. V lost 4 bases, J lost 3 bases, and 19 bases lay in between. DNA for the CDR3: TGTGCCAGCAGTTCCCCGTACGGGGACGGCTACTACGAGCAGTACTTC. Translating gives CASSSPYGDGYYEQYF.

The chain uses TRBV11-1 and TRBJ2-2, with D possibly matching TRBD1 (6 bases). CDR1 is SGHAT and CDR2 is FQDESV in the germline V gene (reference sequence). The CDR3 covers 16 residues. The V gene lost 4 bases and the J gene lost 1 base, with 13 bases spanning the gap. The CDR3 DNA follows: TGTGCCAGCAGCTCGTGGGGACAAAAGAACACCGGGGAGCTGTTTTTT. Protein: CASSSWGQKNTGELFF.

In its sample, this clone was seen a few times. The CDR3 DNA reads TGTGCCAGCAGTTACTCCGGTGTCTCTGAGCAGTTCTTC. This encodes CASSYSGVSEQFF. The genes are TRBV6-2 or TRBV6-3 and TRBJ2-1; no reliable D call. Trimming left V 0 bases short and J 9 bases short, with 9 bases between. The CDR3 totals 13 residues. CDR1 and CDR2 (germline): MNHEY, SVGEGT.

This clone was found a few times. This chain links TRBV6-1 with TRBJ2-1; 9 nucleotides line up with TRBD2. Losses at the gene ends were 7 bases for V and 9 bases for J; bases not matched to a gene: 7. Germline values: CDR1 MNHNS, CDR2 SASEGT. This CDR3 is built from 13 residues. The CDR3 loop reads CASNAGGPFEQFF. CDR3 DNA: TGTGCCAGCAATGCGGGAGGGCCCTTTGAGCAGTTCTTC.

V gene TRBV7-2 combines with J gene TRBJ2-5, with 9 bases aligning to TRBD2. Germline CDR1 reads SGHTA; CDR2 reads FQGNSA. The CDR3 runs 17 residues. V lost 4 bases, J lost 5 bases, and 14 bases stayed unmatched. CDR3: CASSSLTSGHLGETQYF. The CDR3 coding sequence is TGTGCCAGCAGCTCCCTGACTAGCGGACATCTCGGGGAGACCCAGTACTTC.

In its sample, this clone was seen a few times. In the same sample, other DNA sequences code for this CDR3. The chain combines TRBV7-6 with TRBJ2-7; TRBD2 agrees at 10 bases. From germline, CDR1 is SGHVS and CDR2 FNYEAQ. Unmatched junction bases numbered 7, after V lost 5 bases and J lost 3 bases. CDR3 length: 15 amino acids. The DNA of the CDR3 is TGTGCCAGCAGCCTAAGCGGGGGGGGCCTCTACGAGCAGTACTTC. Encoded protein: CASSLSGGGLYEQYF.

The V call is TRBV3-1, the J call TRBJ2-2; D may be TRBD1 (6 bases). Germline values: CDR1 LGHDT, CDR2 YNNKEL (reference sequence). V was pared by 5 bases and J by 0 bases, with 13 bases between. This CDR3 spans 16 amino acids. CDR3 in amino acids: CASSTMTGPNTGELFF. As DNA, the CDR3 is TGTGCCAGCAGCACTATGACAGGTCCGAACACCGGGGAGCTGTTTTTT.

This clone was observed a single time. The DNA for the CDR3 is TGTGCCAGTAGTATAGAGGGGACAGGGGGCTTTTGGAACACTGAAGCTTTCTTT. This codes for CASSIEGTGGFWNTEAFF. J is TRBJ1-1 and V is TRBV19; TRBD1 matches 12 bases. V was pared by 0 bases and J by 1 base, with 6 bases of the junction left unmatched. The CDR3 consists of 18 residues. Per germline, CDR1 LNHDA and CDR2 SQIVND (reference sequence).

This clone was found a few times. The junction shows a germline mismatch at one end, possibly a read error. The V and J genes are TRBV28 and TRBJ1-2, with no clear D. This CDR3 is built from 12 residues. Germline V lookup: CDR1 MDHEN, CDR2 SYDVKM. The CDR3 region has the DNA TGTGCCAAACTTAGGGATGTCTATGGCTACAACTTC. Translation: CAKLRDVYGYNF.

CDR3 protein: CSAMRGDEQYF. DNA of the CDR3: TGCAGTGCTATGAGGGGTGACGAGCAGTACTTC. The chain combines TRBV20-1 with TRBJ2-7; D may match TRBD1 or TRBD2 (5 bases each). V dropped 4 bases and J dropped 5 bases, with 9 bases sitting between them. CDR1 DFQATT and CDR2 SNEGSKA come from the germline V gene (reference sequence). The CDR3 spans 11 residues.

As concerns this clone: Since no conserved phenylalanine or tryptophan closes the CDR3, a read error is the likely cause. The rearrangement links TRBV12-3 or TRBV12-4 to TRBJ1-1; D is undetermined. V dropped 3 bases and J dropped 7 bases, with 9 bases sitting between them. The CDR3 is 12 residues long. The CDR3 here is CASSLERVEAFL. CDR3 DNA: TGTGCCAGCAGTTTGGAGAGGGTTGAAGCTTTCCTT.

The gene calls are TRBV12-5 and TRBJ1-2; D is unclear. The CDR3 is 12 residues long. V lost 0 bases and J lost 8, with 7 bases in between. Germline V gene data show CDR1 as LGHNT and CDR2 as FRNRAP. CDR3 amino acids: CASGLVLSGYTF. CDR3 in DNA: TGTGCTAGTGGTTTGGTACTTTCCGGCTACACCTTC.

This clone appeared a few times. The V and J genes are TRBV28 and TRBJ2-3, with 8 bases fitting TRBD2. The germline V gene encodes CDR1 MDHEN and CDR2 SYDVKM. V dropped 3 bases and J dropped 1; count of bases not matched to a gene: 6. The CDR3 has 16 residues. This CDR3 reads CASSFSGGVGTDTQYF. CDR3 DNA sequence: TGTGCCAGCAGTTTCTCGGGAGGGGTCGGCACAGATACGCAGTATTTT.

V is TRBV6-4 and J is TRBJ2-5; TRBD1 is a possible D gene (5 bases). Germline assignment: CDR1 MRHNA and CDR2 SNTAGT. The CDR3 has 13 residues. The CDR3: CEGSSDQGETQYF. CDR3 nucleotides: TGTGAAGGCAGTTCTGACCAGGGAGAGACCCAGTACTTC.

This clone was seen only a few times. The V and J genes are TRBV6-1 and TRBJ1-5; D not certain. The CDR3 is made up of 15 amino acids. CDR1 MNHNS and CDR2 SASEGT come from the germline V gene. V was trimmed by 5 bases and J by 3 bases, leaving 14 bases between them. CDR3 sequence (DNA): TGTGCCAGCAGTACTCTGACAACCCCCAATCAGCCCCAGCATTTT. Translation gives CASSTLTTPNQPQHF.

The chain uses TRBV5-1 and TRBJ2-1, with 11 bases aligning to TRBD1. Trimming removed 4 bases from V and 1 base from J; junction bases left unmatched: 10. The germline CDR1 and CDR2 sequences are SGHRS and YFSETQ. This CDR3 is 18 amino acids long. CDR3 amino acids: CASSADRGRGISYNEQFF. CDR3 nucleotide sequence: TGCGCCAGCAGCGCGGACAGGGGGCGAGGTATTTCCTACAATGAGCAGTTCTTC. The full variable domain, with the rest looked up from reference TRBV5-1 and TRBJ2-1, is KAGVTQTPRYLIKTRGQQVTLSCSPISGHRSVSWYQQTPGQGLQFLFEYFSETQRNKGNFPGRFSGRQFSNSRSEMNVSTLELGDSALYLCASSADRGRGISYNEQFFGPGTRLTVL.

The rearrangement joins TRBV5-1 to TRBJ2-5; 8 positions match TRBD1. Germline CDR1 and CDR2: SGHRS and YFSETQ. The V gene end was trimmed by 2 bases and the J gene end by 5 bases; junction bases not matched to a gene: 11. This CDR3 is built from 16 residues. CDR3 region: CASSLDRTGWGETQYF. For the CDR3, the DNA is TGCGCCAGCAGCTTAGACAGGACAGGGTGGGGCGAGACCCAGTACTTC. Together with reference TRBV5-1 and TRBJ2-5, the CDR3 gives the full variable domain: KAGVTQTPRYLIKTRGQQVTLSCSPISGHRSVSWYQQTPGQGLQFLFEYFSETQRNKGNFPGRFSGRQFSNSRSEMNVSTLELGDSALYLCASSLDRTGWGETQYFGPGTRLLVL.

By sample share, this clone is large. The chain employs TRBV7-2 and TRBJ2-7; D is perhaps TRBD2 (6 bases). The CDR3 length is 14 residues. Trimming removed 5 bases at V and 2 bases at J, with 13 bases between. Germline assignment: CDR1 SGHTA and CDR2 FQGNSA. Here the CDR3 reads CASSPSGSPYEQYF. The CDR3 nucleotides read TGTGCCAGCAGCCCGAGCGGGTCCCCCTACGAGCAGTACTTC.

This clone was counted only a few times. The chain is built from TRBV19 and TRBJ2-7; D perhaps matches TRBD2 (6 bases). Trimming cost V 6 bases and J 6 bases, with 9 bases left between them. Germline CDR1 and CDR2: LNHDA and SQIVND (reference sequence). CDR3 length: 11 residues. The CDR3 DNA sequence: TGTGCCAGTAGGGCGGGGCCCGAGCAGTACTTC. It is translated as CASRAGPEQYF.

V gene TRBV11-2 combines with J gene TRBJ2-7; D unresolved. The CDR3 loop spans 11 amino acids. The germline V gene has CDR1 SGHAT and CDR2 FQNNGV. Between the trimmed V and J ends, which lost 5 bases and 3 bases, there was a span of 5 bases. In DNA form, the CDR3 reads TGTGCCAGCAGCGTAAGCTACGAGCAGTACTTC. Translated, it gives CASSVSYEQYF.

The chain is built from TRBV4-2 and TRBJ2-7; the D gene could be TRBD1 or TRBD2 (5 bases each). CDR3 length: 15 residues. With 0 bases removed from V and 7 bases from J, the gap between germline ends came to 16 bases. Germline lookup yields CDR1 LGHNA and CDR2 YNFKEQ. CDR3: CASSQDWDGAREQYF. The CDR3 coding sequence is TGTGCCAGCAGCCAAGATTGGGACGGGGCTAGGGAGCAGTACTTC.

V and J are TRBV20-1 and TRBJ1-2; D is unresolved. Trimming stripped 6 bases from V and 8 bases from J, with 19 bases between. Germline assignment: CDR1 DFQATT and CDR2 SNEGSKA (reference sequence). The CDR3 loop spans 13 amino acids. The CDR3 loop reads CSASTVPVAGYTF. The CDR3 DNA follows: TGCAGTGCCAGTACTGTCCCGGTGGCGGGCTACACCTTC.

For the CDR3, the DNA is TGTGCCTGGAGTAGCGGGACAGGGAATAACTATGGCTACACCTTC. Its translation is CAWSSGTGNNYGYTF. The rearrangement joins TRBV30 to TRBJ1-2; 9 positions agree with TRBD1. Germline CDR1 is GTSNPN and CDR2 is SVGIG (reference sequence). The ends lost 2 bases at V and 1 base at J; junction bases unmatched: 5. The CDR3 totals 15 residues.